The present entry profiles one T cell receptor (beta chain) with its context. This clone came up once. No antigen is known for it. The input lacks base qualities; no much larger clone sits a single base away. The germline V gene sets CDR1 to MRHNA and CDR2 to SNTAGT. From the cysteine through the phenylalanine, the CDR3 covers 14 amino acids. Only CDR3 DNA is held: 42 bases, read in frame from base 1. Deletion took 3 bases off V and 0 bases off J, with a span of 8 bases between the germline ends. To prepare the library, the immunoSEQ multiplex PCR assay was applied. TCRdb obtained this table from immuneACCESS and retained in-frame rearrangements with V and J assigned. These tables miss some clones; where compared with another copy, unresolved V genes account for less than half of the shortfall, and the remainder is unexplained. The table for this sample lists under 150,000 clones; roughly 84% of them were counted only once. In total, the top ten clones hold more than 6.5% of the sample.

This record belongs to a study of control samples from healthy donors and cancer patients (TCRdb year 2020). This clonotype was sampled from a man aged 40-49 years in good health. Sequences were obtained from blood. The receptor chain draws on TRBV6-4 and TRBJ1-2, with no confidently assigned D gene. The nucleotide sequence reads as follows: TGTGCCAGCAGTGAAAACCCAGCTAACTATGGCTACACCTTC. This is translated as CASSENPANYGYTF.